This T cell receptor (beta chain) originates from a study of neurological immune-mediated disorders. The V end lost 2 bases, the J end lost 3 bases, and 14 bases lay between the germline ends. CDR1 is LGHNA and CDR2 is YSLEER in the germline V gene. The CDR3 is 15 residues long. 5'RACE with 10-nucleotide random UMIs generated the cDNA. TCRdb itself ran the 5' RACE reads through MiXCR, one entry per CDR3 protein. The sample yields roughly 62,000 distinct CDR3 sequences, 3% to 4% seen once. Details on this clonotype: The antigen remains undetermined.

Where libraries were unsorted, they were derived from 2 million PBMCs stored at -80 degrees C. Study-level points and caveats: No sharing of CDR3 amino acid sequences was observed among expanded clones across subjects, suggesting private repertoires in all groups. Among 34 multiple sclerosis patients, 18 had repertoires that phylogenetic grouping placed in one related-CDR3 cluster, a possible signature.

Sequences were obtained from PBMCs. This sequence joins TRBV4-3 and TRBJ2-7; tentatively, D is TRBD1 or TRBD2 (6 bases each). This TCR was sampled from a woman aged 45 to 65 with multiple sclerosis. CDR3 residues: CASSQNMGGSYEQYF. DNA of the CDR3: TGCGCCAGCAGCCAAAATATGGGGGGCAGCTACGAGCAGTACTTC.